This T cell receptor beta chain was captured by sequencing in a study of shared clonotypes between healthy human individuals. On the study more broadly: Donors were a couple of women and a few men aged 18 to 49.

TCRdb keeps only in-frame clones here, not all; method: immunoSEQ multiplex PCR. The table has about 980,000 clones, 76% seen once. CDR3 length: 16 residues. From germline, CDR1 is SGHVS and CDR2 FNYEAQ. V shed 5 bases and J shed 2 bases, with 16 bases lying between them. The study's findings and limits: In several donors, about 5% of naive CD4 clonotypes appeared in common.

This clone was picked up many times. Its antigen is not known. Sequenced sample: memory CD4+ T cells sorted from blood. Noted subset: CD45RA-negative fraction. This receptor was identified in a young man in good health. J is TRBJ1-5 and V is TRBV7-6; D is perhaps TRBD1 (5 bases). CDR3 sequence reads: CASSLEGPRGNQPQHF. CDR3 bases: TGTGCCAGCAGCCTCGAGGGGCCTAGGGGCAATCAGCCCCAGCATTTT. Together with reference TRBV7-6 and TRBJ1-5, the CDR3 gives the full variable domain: GAGVSQSPRYKVTKRGQDVALRCDPISGHVSLYWYRQALGQGPEFLTYFNYEAQQDKSGLPNDRFSAERPEGSISTLTIQRTEQRDSAMYRCASSLEGPRGNQPQHFGDGTRLSIL.